The 5 T cell receptor beta chains presented below share a single source sample, sequenced in a study of regulatory T cells in long-lasting Graves disease. Time point here: persistent/refractory GD, antithyroid drugs over 5 years with positive TRAb. Extracted PBMC RNA gave rise to the TCR library. CDR3-region Arm-PCR and iRepertoire HTBI primers produced the TCR beta libraries. TCRdb reprocessed the multiplex PCR reads with MiXCR, giving one entry per CDR3 protein. Found here are about 470,000 distinct CDR3 sequences, roughly 20% of them singletons; the top ten hold 6.5% to 8%. Specimen: peripheral blood mononuclear cells (PBMCs), collected when the disease was refractory, from a patient treated with antithyroid drugs. Source of these receptors: a female donor with Graves disease.

The rearrangement links TRBV20-1 to TRBJ2-3; D gene ambiguous. The V gene lost 0 bases and the J gene lost 0 bases, with 10 bases spanning the gap. The germline V gene has CDR1 DFQATT and CDR2 SNEGSKA (reference sequence). The CDR3 extends over 15 amino acids. Written as DNA, the CDR3 is TGCAGTGCTAGAGAGGTACTTAGCAGCACAGATACGCAGTATTTT. Translating it yields CSAREVLSSTDTQYF.

This chain connects TRBV11-2 to TRBJ2-7; D could derive from TRBD1 or TRBD2 (5 bases each). V lost 5 bases and J 9 bases, leaving 23 bases between the germline ends. Germline V gives CDR1 SGHAT, CDR2 FQNNGV. CDR3 length equals 15 residues. CDR3 nucleotide sequence: TGTGCCAGCAGCCTACTTAGGGACGTGGGTAGTGGGCAGTACTTC. It encodes CASSLLRDVGSGQYF.

With respect to this clonotype: A single base separates this from a much larger clone, so it may be a read error. The rearrangement links TRBV6-1 to TRBJ2-2; D is perhaps TRBD1 or TRBD2 (6 bases each). This CDR3 region has 17 residues. Germline values: CDR1 MNHNS, CDR2 SASEGT. This chain's CDR3 is CAGSEVGGRVYTGELFF. The DNA for the CDR3 is TGTGCCGGCAGTGAAGTGGGGGGCAGGGTCTACACCGGGGAGCTGTTTTTT.

Comment on this clonotype: A much larger clone lies a single base off, so this may be a read error. The CDR3 does not close with the conserved phenylalanine or tryptophan, likely indicating a read error. The chain employs TRBV7-8 and TRBJ1-1; D not certain. Germline loops: CDR1 SGHVS, CDR2 FQNEAQ. The CDR3 loop spans 16 amino acids. This CDR3 reads CASNLGRETGNTEAFS. DNA for the CDR3: TGTGCCAGCAACTTAGGGAGGGAGACGGGAAACACTGAAGCTTTCTCT.

The genes are TRBV19 and TRBJ1-1; D is undetermined. Germline CDR1 and CDR2: LNHDA and SQIVND (reference sequence). CDR3 size: 14 residues. Trimming cost V 7 bases and J 6 bases, with 18 bases left between them. Here the CDR3 reads CASTLGRQSPEAFF. The CDR3 coding sequence is TGTGCCAGTACCCTCGGGCGGCAGAGTCCTGAAGCTTTCTTT.